The rows below give T cell receptor beta chains drawn from one sample of a study of early T cells in non-severe SARS-CoV-2 infection. TCRdb called the 5' RACE reads again in MiXCR, with one record for every CDR3 protein. This sample has 40,000 to 55,000 distinct CDR3 sequences, with around 7.7% found just once. The specimen was whole blood. The receptor source for this set is an adult who was a healthcare worker with PCR-confirmed SARS-CoV-2 infection or an uninfected control (not recorded which). Each CDR3 is given with its conserved first and last residue. The D gene is left open where the match is weak. The size of a clone is reported for some rows only, either as once, few or many, or as a class for expanded clones.

NA,NA,TRBV6-5,TRBJ2-5,TGTGCCAGCAGTTACTCGGGGACAACAGAGACCCAGTACTTC,CASSYSGTTETQYF
NA,NA,TRBV5-6,TRBJ2-7,TGTGCCAGCAGCTTGGGGGGGAGATTAAACTACGAGCAGTACTTC,CASSLGGRLNYEQYF
many,TRBD2,TRBV20-1,TRBJ2-3,TGCAGTGCCCGGGGTATTGGGCTAGCGGGGCACACAGATACGCAGTATTTT,CSARGIGLAGHTDTQYF
few,TRBD1,TRBV4-1,TRBJ1-5,TGCGCCAGCAGCTGGACCGGGACAGGGAATCAGCCCCAGCATTTT,CASSWTGTGNQPQHF
many,NA,TRBV20-1,TRBJ1-1,TGCAGTGCTAGTTCTTTCACTGAAGCTTTCTTT,CSASSFTEAFF
many,NA,TRBV19,TRBJ1-2,TGTGCCAGTAGGACAGCCGCAGGGTTTGGCTACACCTTC,CASRTAAGFGYTF
many,NA,TRBV21-1,TRBJ2-3,TGTGCCAGCAGCAAAGAAGGCACCCCTAGCACAGATACGCAGTATTTT,CASSKEGTPSTDTQYF
many,TRBD1,TRBV24-1,TRBJ2-7,TGTGCCACCAGTGATTCCGGGACAGGGTCCTACGAGCAGTACTTC,CATSDSGTGSYEQYF
NA,TRBD2,TRBV3-1,TRBJ2-2,TGTGCCAGCAGCCACCCTCTTTATCGGCTAGCGGGGGGGCCGGGCACCGGGGAGCTGTTTTTT,CASSHPLYRLAGGPGTGELFF
NA,NA,TRBV12-3/TRBV12-4,TRBJ2-2,TGTGCCAGCAGGTCCCCAGGGGTAGTGAACTCCGGGGAGCTGTTTTTT,CASRSPGVVNSGELFF
many,TRBD1,TRBV28,TRBJ2-7,TGTGCCAGCAGAGGACAGGGGAGCTCCTACGAGCAGTACTTC,CASRGQGSSYEQYF
NA,NA,TRBV20-1,TRBJ2-7,TGCAGTGCCCCGGACATCTCCTACGAGCAGTACTTC,CSAPDISYEQYF
NA,NA,TRBV28,TRBJ2-7,TGTGCCAGCAGTTCGGATAACTCCTACGAGCAGTACTTC,CASSSDNSYEQYF
NA,TRBD2,TRBV28,TRBJ2-3,TGTGCCAGCAGTTTACCCATTGGGACTAGCGGAAACACAGATACGCAGTATTTT,CASSLPIGTSGNTDTQYF
NA,NA,TRBV20-1,TRBJ2-5,TGCAGTGCTAGCCCGGGACACGGAGAGACCCAGTACTTC,CSASPGHGETQYF
many,NA,TRBV28,TRBJ2-7,TGTGCCAGCAGCTTAAGGGAGAAGCAGTACTTC,CASSLREKQYF
many,NA,TRBV29-1,TRBJ1-2,TGCAGCGTTGAAAGGACGGCCTTAGCAGGCTACACCTTC,CSVERTALAGYTF
NA,NA,TRBV5-1,TRBJ1-2,TGCGCCAGCAGCCCGGTCGTCACCAATTCCTATGGCTACACCTTC,CASSPVVTNSYGYTF
many,NA,TRBV5-1,TRBJ1-1,TGCGCCAGCAGCTTTTCCCCCCCGAACACTGAAGCTTTCTTT,CASSFSPPNTEAFF
NA,NA,TRBV20-1,TRBJ2-7,TGCAGTGCCCACAGGGTCGAGCAGTACTTC,CSAHRVEQYF
NA,NA,TRBV2,TRBJ2-2,TGTGCCAGGGCCGGAAGCCGGAACACCGGGGAGCTGTTTTTT,CARAGSRNTGELFF
few,NA,TRBV5-5,TRBJ1-5,TGTGCCAGCAGCTTGACGATTTTGGGCAATCAGCCCCAGCATTTT,CASSLTILGNQPQHF
NA,NA,TRBV5-5,TRBJ1-3,TGTGCCAGCAGTAGAACCGGACAGAAAACCTCCGGAAACACCATATATTTT,CASSRTGQKTSGNTIYF
many,NA,TRBV5-1,TRBJ1-1,TGCGCCAGCAGCTTGGCCAGACAGGCGAACACTGAAGCTTTCTTT,CASSLARQANTEAFF
NA,NA,TRBV20-1,TRBJ1-1,TGCAGTGCCCCATTGAACACTGAAGCTTTCTTT,CSAPLNTEAFF
NA,NA,TRBV7-3,TRBJ1-1,TGTGCCAGCAGCCTAGGGACGGAGAACACTGAAGCTTTCTTT,CASSLGTENTEAFF
medium-sized,NA,TRBV27,TRBJ1-3,TGTGCCAGCAGCACAGGACCCTCTGGAAACACCATATATTTT,CASSTGPSGNTIYF
NA,NA,TRBV6-1,TRBJ2-7,TGTGCCAGCAGCGAGAGCTCCTACGAGCAGTACTTC,CASSESSYEQYF
NA,TRBD2,TRBV18,TRBJ2-1,TGTGCCAGCTCAGGACGAGCGGGGCTTACCTACAATGAGCAGTTCTTC,CASSGRAGLTYNEQFF
NA,NA,TRBV10-2,TRBJ2-3,TGCGCCAGAAGTGACCGGGGAGCAGATACGCAGTATTTT,CARSDRGADTQYF
many,TRBD1,TRBV28,TRBJ1-5,TGTGCCAGCAGTTTGCGGACAGGTTATAGCAATCAGCCCCAGCATTTT,CASSLRTGYSNQPQHF
NA,NA,TRBV3-1,TRBJ2-3,TGTGCCAGCAGCCAAGATCTAGGACGGGAGTATTTT,CASSQDLGREYF
NA,TRBD1,TRBV24-1,TRBJ1-2,TGTGCCACCAGTGAGCGCCCGGGACAGGGGATATATGGCTACACCTTC,CATSERPGQGIYGYTF
NA,NA,TRBV30,TRBJ1-1,TGTGCCTGGAAGTGGGCAGGGTCCACTGAAGCTTTCTTT,CAWKWAGSTEAFF
many,NA,TRBV6-1,TRBJ1-2,TGTGCCAGCAGTGAAAGTCAAGGACAGCTCCTCTATGGCTACACCTTC,CASSESQGQLLYGYTF
few,NA,TRBV3-2,TRBJ2-5,TGTGCCAGCAGCCCTATTCGGGTAACTAGAGAGACCCAGTACTTC,CASSPIRVTRETQYF
many,NA,TRBV12-3/TRBV12-4,TRBJ1-4,TGTGCCAGCAGCGTTGGGACGGAACCTAATGAAAAACTGTTTTTT,CASSVGTEPNEKLFF
many,NA,TRBV7-3,TRBJ1-6,TGTGCCAGCAGCGTAACGTTTGGCTCACCCCTCCACTTT,CASSVTFGSPLHF